A single T cell receptor (beta chain) is shown here with its context. Its antigen is unidentified. Orbital computed tomography, thyroid ultrasound, serum thyroxine and TRAb, and clinical symptoms together informed the diagnoses. From RNA transcripts, TCR beta CDR3 regions were amplified. First-round RT-PCR of the TCR CDR3 relied on the HTBI primer set. TCRdb used MiXCR to reprocess the multiplex PCR reads, holding one entry per CDR3 protein. This table holds nearly 750,000 distinct CDR3 sequences, 30% to 40% found once. The sample belongs to a study of T cells in Graves' hyperthyroidism and ophthalmopathy. Study-level points and caveats: Expanded thyroid clonotypes (above 0.001) were mostly also found in blood.

The CDR3 runs 15 residues. Per the germline V gene, CDR1 is DFQATT and CDR2 is SNEGSKA (reference sequence). The trim removed 6 bases at V and 4 bases at J, leaving 6 bases unmatched. The clonotype was recovered from a woman aged 40 to 49 with Graves' hyperthyroidism. The J gene is TRBJ2-2, the V gene TRBV20-1, with 12 nucleotides matching TRBD1. What was sequenced was blood. The CDR3 nucleotides read TGCAGTGCACCGGGACAGGGGGCCGGCACCGGGGAGCTGTTTTTT. It translates to CSAPGQGAGTGELFF.